This TCR beta chain was identified in a study of CD8+ T cells in alopecia areata. Study-level information: Oral tofacitinib (5 to 10 mg twice daily) was administered to treated patients. Study observations and caveats: An increase in clonality over normal scalp was evident in lesional scalp, especially alopecia totalis/universalis. The study found TCR sharing across patients less clear than in mice, possibly for HLA reasons.

Sequencing used cDNA as its template, made by extracting RNA and reverse transcribing it. Here immunoSEQ multiplex PCR was the method, and the copy in TCRdb shows in-frame clones only, minus some. The sample records around 150,000 clones, approximately 57% being singletons. A remark on this clone: Its matching antigen is unknown.

Treatment given: oral pan-JAK inhibitor, 5-10 mg twice daily. Investigators sorted PBMCs to obtain both CD4+ and CD8+ T cells. The germline V gene encodes CDR1 LGHNA and CDR2 YNFKEQ. V lost 5 bases, J lost 3 bases, and 12 bases stayed unmatched. This CDR3 has 17 residues. V usage is TRBV4-2 and J usage is TRBJ2-3, with TRBD2 matching 9 bases. The origin of this receptor is a human donor with alopecia areata. Material: CD4+ T cells sorted from blood, obtained at week 24, from a patient treated with tofacitinib. The CDR3 region is CASSGRGGGARTDTQYF. The CDR3, as DNA: TGTGCCAGCAGCGGCCGTGGCGGGGGGGCTAGAACAGATACGCAGTATTTT.